Following are 27 T cell receptor beta chains from one sample sequenced in a study of post-analysis software for immune sequencing data. Study findings and constraints: Patients carried 4 or 5 TRBV segments more frequently than controls did, and TRBV5-6, TRBV5-1 and TRBV20-1 were among them.

These receptors are not linked to any known antigen. Incorporated into the TCR beta cDNA libraries were unique molecular identifiers, which served to reduce PCR and sequencing biases. Using its own MiXCR run on the PCR reads, TCRdb lists one record per CDR3 protein. The sample consists of over 700,000 distinct CDR3 sequences, roughly 27% of them appearing once. Sequences were obtained from blood. The receptors shown here come from a girl between 10 and 17 years old with multiple sclerosis.

The rearrangement uses TRBV19 and TRBJ2-5, with 11 bases that match TRBD2. With 9 bases clipped from V and 11 bases from J, the junction kept 11 bases outside the gene matches. CDR1 is LNHDA, CDR2 SQIVND, per germline (reference sequence). The length of the CDR3 is 13 residues. In nucleotides, the CDR3 is TGTGCCAGCCGACTAGCGGGAAGGTATGAGCAGTACTTC. Translated, it gives CASRLAGRYEQYF.

This chain connects TRBV13 to TRBJ2-2; the D gene is possibly TRBD2 (5 bases). Germline values: CDR1 PRHDT, CDR2 FYEKMQ (reference sequence). V was trimmed by 6 bases and J by 0 bases, leaving 11 bases between them. The CDR3 has 15 residues. CDR3 sequence reads: CASSRELANTGELFF. Written as DNA, the CDR3 is TGTGCCAGCAGTCGGGAACTGGCGAACACCGGGGAGCTGTTTTTT.

This clonotype was detected a few times. The CDR3 DNA sequence: TGTGCCAGCAGCTTAGTCCGTGATAGCGGGGGATATGGTGAGCAGTTCTTC. Translation: CASSLVRDSGGYGEQFF. The chain employs TRBV7-2 and TRBJ2-1, with 9 bases identical to TRBD2. This CDR3 has 17 amino acids. After removal of 1 base from V and 9 bases from J, the junction contained 13 bases not matched to a gene. CDR1 and CDR2 (germline): SGHTA, FQGNSA.

This clonotype turned up a few times. A read error may produce the germline difference seen at one junction end. V usage is TRBV15 and J usage is TRBJ2-7; TRBD1 aligns across 9 bases. The germline gives CDR1 LNHNV, CDR2 YYDKDF (reference sequence). The CDR3 runs 14 residues. The CDR3 DNA is TGTGCCACCAGAAGAGACAGGGGGGCTACCGAGCAGTACTTC. Translating it yields CATRRDRGATEQYF.

The chain links TRBV7-9 to TRBJ2-7; 8 bases map to TRBD2. This CDR3 is 17 amino acids long. The junction had 11 bases not matched to a gene; V was cut back by 2 bases and J by 2 bases. Germline V lookup: CDR1 SEHNR, CDR2 FQNEAQ (reference sequence). The CDR3 DNA sequence: TGTGCCAGCAGCTTAATCAGGGCGGGAGGATCGACCTACGAGCAGTACTTC. Protein sequence: CASSLIRAGGSTYEQYF.

This clonotype was observed a handful of times. The chain links TRBV7-2 to TRBJ1-1, with D unclear. Per the germline V gene, CDR1 is SGHTA and CDR2 is FQGNSA. V was clipped by 5 bases and J by 5 bases, with 9 bases between them. There are 12 residues in the CDR3. The CDR3 protein is CASSQPRTEAFF. CDR3 coding DNA: TGTGCCAGCAGCCAACCCAGGACTGAAGCTTTCTTT.

This clonotype has more than one count but fewer than ten. V and J are TRBV7-2 and TRBJ2-3; 8 bases are a match to TRBD2. The germline V gene encodes CDR1 SGHTA and CDR2 FQGNSA. V lost 1 base, J lost 4 bases, and 7 bases stayed unmatched. This CDR3 contains 16 residues. The CDR3 reads CASSLVAAGGADTQYF. In nucleotides, the CDR3 is TGTGCCAGCAGCTTAGTTGCCGCGGGAGGCGCAGATACGCAGTATTTT.

This rearrangement joins TRBV7-2 to TRBJ2-5; the match to TRBD2 covers 13 bases. The CDR3 has 15 residues. Germline lookup yields CDR1 SGHTA and CDR2 FQGNSA. Losses at the gene ends were 5 bases for V and 5 bases for J; bases not matched to a gene: 5. The CDR3 is CASSPQTSGRETQYF. In DNA form, the CDR3 reads TGTGCCAGCAGCCCTCAGACTAGCGGGAGGGAGACCCAGTACTTC.

Comment on this clonotype: A much larger clone lies a single base off, so this may be a read error. V gene TRBV5-5 combines with J gene TRBJ2-5; 7 bases line up with TRBD2. The J call may be in error: the DNA end matches TRBJ2-7 better. CDR1 is SGHKS and CDR2 is YYEKEE in the germline V gene (reference sequence). The CDR3 length is 15 residues. The CDR3 DNA reads TGTGCCAGCGGCTTGGAGCCTAGCGGAGGTTACGAGCAGTACTTC. Protein sequence: CASGLEPSGGYEQYF.

Here the CDR3 DNA reads TGCAGCGCCGCAGGTGGACGGTCCTCCTACGAGCAGTACTTC. Protein sequence: CSAAGGRSSYEQYF. The genes are TRBV29-1 and TRBJ2-7; D is unresolved. CDR3 size: 14 residues. Germline CDR1 is SQVTM and CDR2 is ANQGSEA. Trimming removed 7 bases at V and 0 bases at J, with 16 bases between.

The V call is TRBV7-9, the J call TRBJ1-2; TRBD1 agrees at 8 bases. Germline trimming cut 3 bases from V and 2 bases from J; bases unmatched to any gene: 8. Looked up from germline, CDR1 is SEHNR and CDR2 is FQNEAQ (reference sequence). The CDR3 is made up of 16 amino acids. CDR3 in amino acids: CASSFPTGATNYGYTF. For the CDR3, the DNA is TGTGCCAGCAGCTTCCCGACAGGGGCCACCAACTATGGCTACACCTTC.

The chain joins TRBV9 to TRBJ2-5; either TRBD1 or TRBD2 may fit D (5 bases each). TRBJ2-7 matches the DNA end more closely, so the J call is doubtful. Germline-derived CDR1 and CDR2 are SGDLS and YYNGEE. CDR3 length: 15 amino acids. The CDR3 DNA reads as TGTGCCAGCAGCCCATCGGGACGGTCGGGCGACGAGCAGTACTTC. Its translation is CASSPSGRSGDEQYF.

This clonotype was found a few times. This chain joins TRBV5-6 and TRBJ2-1; 10 bases match TRBD1. Germline V gives CDR1 SGHDT, CDR2 YYEEEE. CDR3 size: 17 residues. The V gene end was trimmed by 4 bases and the J gene end by 2 bases; junction bases not matched to a gene: 9. The CDR3 here is CASSEEIDRGPYNEQFF. CDR3 coding DNA: TGTGCCAGCAGCGAAGAAATAGACAGGGGGCCCTACAATGAGCAGTTCTTC.

This clonotype was seen a few times. The chain carries TRBV20-1 and TRBJ2-1; 9 bases agree with TRBD2. The CDR3 consists of 14 residues. CDR1 DFQATT and CDR2 SNEGSKA come from the germline V gene (reference sequence). The V segment lost 6 bases and the J segment 6 bases; nucleotides outside the gene matches: 9. CDR3 sequence: CSAPRREGPNEQFF. CDR3 in DNA: TGCAGTGCCCCCAGGCGGGAGGGTCCCAATGAGCAGTTCTTC.

This clonotype was counted a few times. V is TRBV27 and J is TRBJ2-1; possibly TRBD1 for D (6 bases). V lost 6 bases and J 12 bases, leaving 18 bases between the germline ends. The CDR3 sequence is 13 residues long. Germline V gene data show CDR1 as MNHEY and CDR2 as SMNVEV (reference sequence). CDR3 in amino acids: CASSGMGAIVQFF. CDR3 bases: TGTGCCAGCAGCGGGATGGGGGCAATCGTGCAGTTCTTC.

The chain couples TRBV20-1 to TRBJ2-3; TRBD2 matches at 9 bases. There are 19 residues in the CDR3. CDR1 DFQATT and CDR2 SNEGSKA come from the germline V gene (reference sequence). The junction had 23 bases not matched to a gene; V was cut back by 2 bases and J by 8 bases. This chain's CDR3 is CSARLAMPRGLATPGTQYF. CDR3 DNA: TGCAGTGCTAGACTCGCAATGCCCCGAGGACTAGCGACCCCGGGTACGCAGTATTTT.

This clonotype was seen only a few times. The chain couples TRBV7-9 to TRBJ2-4; TRBD2 matches 8 bases. The length of the CDR3 is 15 residues. Germline-derived CDR1 and CDR2 are SEHNR and FQNEAQ (reference sequence). V was clipped by 4 bases and J by 14 bases; unmatched bases: 16. The CDR3 sequence: CASSSSVSSGNLEYF. The CDR3 nucleotides are TGTGCCAGCAGCTCCTCGGTTAGTAGCGGGAATTTAGAGTACTTC.

The table lists this clonotype with a few counts. The chain combines TRBV7-9 with TRBJ2-1; TRBD2 agrees at 11 bases. Germline assignment: CDR1 SEHNR and CDR2 FQNEAQ (reference sequence). This CDR3 spans 17 amino acids. V shed 5 bases, J shed 9 bases, and the junction held 15 bases outside the gene matches. This CDR3 reads CASSTTELAGETGEQFF. The CDR3 DNA reads TGTGCCAGCAGCACCACCGAACTAGCGGGAGAGACGGGTGAGCAGTTCTTC.

The table lists this clonotype with a few counts. The gene calls are TRBV27 and TRBJ2-2; D is uncertain. The V gene lost 7 bases and the J gene lost 0 bases, with 21 bases spanning the gap. The CDR3 spans 18 residues. CDR1 and CDR2 from the germline V gene are MNHEY and SMNVEV (reference sequence). CDR3 coding DNA: TGTGCCAGCACCATATTGGGTCGCGTTACAGCGAACACCGGGGAGCTGTTTTTT. This codes for CASTILGRVTANTGELFF.

The rearrangement links TRBV20-1 to TRBJ2-1; no clear D. With 3 bases removed from V and 9 bases from J, the gap between germline ends came to 6 bases. Germline loops: CDR1 DFQATT, CDR2 SNEGSKA (reference sequence). This CDR3 contains 10 residues. CDR3 DNA sequence: TGCAGTGCTAGTCACGTTGAGCAGTTCTTC. This sequence encodes CSASHVEQFF.

V is TRBV12-3 or TRBV12-4 and J is TRBJ1-1, with D possibly matching TRBD1 (6 bases). The CDR3 consists of 14 residues. The V gene lost 6 bases and the J gene lost 5 bases, with 16 bases spanning the gap. CDR3 in DNA: TGTGCCAGCAGCTTAACAGGGAGGAGGACTGAAGCTTTCTTT. It yields the protein CASSLTGRRTEAFF.

The rearrangement links TRBV28 to TRBJ2-2, with 12 bases lining up with TRBD2. Germline V gene data show CDR1 as MDHEN and CDR2 as SYDVKM. The CDR3 contains 15 residues. After removal of 3 bases from V and 6 bases from J, the junction contained 2 bases not matched to a gene. This CDR3 reads CASSFPSGRAGELFF. The CDR3 DNA is TGTGCCAGCAGTTTCCCTAGCGGGAGGGCCGGGGAGCTGTTTTTT.

Here the CDR3 DNA reads TGTGCCAGCAGCTTAGAACACCCGAAAGATACGCAGTATTTT. Translated, it gives CASSLEHPKDTQYF. The chain links TRBV7-2 to TRBJ2-3; the D is unclear. Looked up from germline, CDR1 is SGHTA and CDR2 is FQGNSA. Trimming removed 1 base at V and 5 bases at J, with 10 bases between. The CDR3 is 14 residues long.

There are many counts of this clonotype. V gene TRBV4-3 combines with J gene TRBJ2-5, with D perhaps matching TRBD1 or TRBD2 (5 bases each). The CDR3 is 14 amino acids. CDR1 and CDR2 (germline): LGHNA, YSLEER. V was clipped by 4 bases and J by 1 base, with 10 bases between them. CDR3 amino acids: CASSLRGLQETQYF. As DNA, the CDR3 is TGCGCCAGCAGCCTCCGGGGCCTCCAAGAGACCCAGTACTTC.

This clonotype showed up many times. The chain employs TRBV4-2 and TRBJ2-1; D perhaps matches TRBD2 (6 bases). Germline V gene data show CDR1 as LGHNA and CDR2 as YNFKEQ. This CDR3 contains 15 residues. Trimming took off 2 bases at V and 6 bases at J, with 14 bases between the two ends. The CDR3 here is CASSQQSTSINEQFF. The CDR3 DNA is TGTGCCAGCAGCCAACAGAGTACTAGCATCAATGAGCAGTTCTTC.

Notes on this clonotype: One end of the junction varies from germline; a read error may be responsible. The genes are TRBV2 and TRBJ2-7; D remains unclear. Germline V gene sequence: CDR1 SNHLY, CDR2 FYNNEI. The CDR3 runs 12 residues. The chain's CDR3 is CANSGLAREQYF. The CDR3 DNA is TGTGCCAACAGTGGGTTGGCGAGGGAGCAGTACTTC.

The J gene is TRBJ2-6, the V gene TRBV18; 9 nucleotides agree with TRBD1. The ends lost 6 bases at V and 1 base at J; junction bases unmatched: 16. Germline CDR1 is KGHSH and CDR2 is LQKENI. This CDR3 contains 20 residues. The CDR3 protein is CASSKHLGTGIASGANVLTF. CDR3 nucleotides: TGTGCCAGCTCGAAACACCTCGGGACAGGGATAGCATCTGGGGCCAACGTCCTGACTTTC.